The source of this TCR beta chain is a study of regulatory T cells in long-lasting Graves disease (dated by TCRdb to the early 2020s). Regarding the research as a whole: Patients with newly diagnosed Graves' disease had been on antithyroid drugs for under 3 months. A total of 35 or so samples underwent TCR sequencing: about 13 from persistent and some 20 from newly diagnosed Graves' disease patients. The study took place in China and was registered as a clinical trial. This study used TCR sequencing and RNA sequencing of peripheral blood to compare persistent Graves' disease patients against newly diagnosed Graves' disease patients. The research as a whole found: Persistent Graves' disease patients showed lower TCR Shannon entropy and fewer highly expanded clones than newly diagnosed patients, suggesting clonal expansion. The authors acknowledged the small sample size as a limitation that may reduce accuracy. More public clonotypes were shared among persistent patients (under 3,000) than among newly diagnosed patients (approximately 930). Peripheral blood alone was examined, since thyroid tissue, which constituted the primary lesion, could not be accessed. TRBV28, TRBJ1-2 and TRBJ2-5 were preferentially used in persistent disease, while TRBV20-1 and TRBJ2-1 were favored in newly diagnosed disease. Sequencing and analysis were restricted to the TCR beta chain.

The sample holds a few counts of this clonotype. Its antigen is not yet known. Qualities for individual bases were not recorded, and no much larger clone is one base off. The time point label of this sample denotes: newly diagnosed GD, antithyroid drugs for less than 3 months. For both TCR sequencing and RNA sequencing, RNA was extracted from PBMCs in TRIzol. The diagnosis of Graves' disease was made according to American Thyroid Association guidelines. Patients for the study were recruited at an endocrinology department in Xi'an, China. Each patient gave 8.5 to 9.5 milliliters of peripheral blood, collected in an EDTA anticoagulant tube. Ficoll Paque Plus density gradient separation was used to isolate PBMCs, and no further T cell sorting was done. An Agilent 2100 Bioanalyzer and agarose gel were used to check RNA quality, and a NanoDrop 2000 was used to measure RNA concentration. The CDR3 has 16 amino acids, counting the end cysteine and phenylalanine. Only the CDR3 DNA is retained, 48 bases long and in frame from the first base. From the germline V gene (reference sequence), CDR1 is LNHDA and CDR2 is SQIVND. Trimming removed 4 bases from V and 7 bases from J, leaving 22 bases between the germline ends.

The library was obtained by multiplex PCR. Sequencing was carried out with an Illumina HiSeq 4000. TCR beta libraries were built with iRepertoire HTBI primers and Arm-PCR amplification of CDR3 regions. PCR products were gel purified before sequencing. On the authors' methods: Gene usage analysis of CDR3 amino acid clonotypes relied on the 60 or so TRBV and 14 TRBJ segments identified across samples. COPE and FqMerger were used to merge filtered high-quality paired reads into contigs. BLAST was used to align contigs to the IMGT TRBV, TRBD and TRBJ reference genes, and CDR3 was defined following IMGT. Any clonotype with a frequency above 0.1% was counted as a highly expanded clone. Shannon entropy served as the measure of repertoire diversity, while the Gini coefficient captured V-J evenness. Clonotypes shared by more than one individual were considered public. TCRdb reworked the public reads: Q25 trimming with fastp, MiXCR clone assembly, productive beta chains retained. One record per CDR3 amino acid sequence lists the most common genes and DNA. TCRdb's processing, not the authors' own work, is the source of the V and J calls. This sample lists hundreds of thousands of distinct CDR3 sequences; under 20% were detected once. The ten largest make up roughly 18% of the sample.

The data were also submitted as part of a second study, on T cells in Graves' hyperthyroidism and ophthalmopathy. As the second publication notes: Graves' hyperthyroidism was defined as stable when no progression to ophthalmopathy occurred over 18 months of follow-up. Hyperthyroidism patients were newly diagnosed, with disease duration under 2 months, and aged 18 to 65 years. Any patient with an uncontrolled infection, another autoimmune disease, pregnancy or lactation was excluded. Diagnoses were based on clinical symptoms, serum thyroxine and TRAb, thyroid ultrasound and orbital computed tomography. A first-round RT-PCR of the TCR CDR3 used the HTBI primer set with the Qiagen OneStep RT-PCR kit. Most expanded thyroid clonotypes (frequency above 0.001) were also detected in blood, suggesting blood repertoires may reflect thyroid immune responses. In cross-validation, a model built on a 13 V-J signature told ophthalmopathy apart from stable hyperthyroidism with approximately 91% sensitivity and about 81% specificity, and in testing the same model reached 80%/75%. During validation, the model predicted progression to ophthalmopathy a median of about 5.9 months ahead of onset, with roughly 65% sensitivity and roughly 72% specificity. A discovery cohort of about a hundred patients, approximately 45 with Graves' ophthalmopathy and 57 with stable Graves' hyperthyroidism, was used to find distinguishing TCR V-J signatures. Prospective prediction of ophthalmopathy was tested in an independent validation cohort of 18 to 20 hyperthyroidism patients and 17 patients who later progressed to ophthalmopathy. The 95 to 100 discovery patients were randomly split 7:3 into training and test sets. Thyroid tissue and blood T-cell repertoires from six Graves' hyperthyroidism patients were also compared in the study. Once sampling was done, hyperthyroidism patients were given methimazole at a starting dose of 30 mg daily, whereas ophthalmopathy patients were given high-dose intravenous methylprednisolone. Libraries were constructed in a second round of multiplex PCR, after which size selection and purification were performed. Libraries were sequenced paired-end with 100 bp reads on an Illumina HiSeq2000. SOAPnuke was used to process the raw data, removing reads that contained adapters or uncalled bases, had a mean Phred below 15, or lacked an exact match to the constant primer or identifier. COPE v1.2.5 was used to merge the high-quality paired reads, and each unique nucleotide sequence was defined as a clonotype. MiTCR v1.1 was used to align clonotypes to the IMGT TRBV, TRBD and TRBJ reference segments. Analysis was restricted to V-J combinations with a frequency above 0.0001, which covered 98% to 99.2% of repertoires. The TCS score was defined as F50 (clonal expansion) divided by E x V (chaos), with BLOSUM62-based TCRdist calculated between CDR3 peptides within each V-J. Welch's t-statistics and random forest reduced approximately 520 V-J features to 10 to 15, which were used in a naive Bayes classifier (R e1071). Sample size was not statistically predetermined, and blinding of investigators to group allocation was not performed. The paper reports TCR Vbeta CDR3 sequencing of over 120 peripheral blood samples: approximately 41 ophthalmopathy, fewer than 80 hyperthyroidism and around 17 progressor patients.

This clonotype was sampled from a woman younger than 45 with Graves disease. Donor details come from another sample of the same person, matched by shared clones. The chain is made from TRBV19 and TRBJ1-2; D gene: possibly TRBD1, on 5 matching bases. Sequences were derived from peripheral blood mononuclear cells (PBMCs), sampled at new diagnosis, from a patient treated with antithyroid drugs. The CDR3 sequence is CASSTTGTYAGSGYTF. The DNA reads TGTGCCAGTAGTACAACCGGGACTTACGCGGGAAGTGGCTACACCTTC.